The clone carrying this T cell receptor (beta chain) occurred a few times. This CDR3 comprises 13 residues. The germline V gene has CDR1 MRHNA and CDR2 SNTAGT. V shed 1 base and J shed 8 bases, with 11 bases lying between them. This sample is part of a study of blood T cell repertoires in COVID-19. Overall study context: Italy, Spain and the United States were the sources of the convalescent and acute COVID-19 samples. Nucleic acid was either cDNA or gDNA, and it came from T cells, B-cell-depleted T cells, or PBMCs.

The authors' processing: Reference gene primer amplification in the assay estimated nucleated cell counts. The protocol was immunoSEQ multiplex PCR, while the TCRdb copy is restricted to in-frame clones and leaves out a portion. From that table come the V and J calls and clone size; the DNA was used to work out D and trimming. Found here are hundreds of thousands of clones, around 81% of them singletons; the top ten hold about 4.3%. Everyone who took part was roughly 18 to 90 years old, and they came from about 25 US areas. This chain joins TRBV6-4 and TRBJ1-2; the D gene is possibly TRBD1 (5 bases). The specimen sequenced was PBMCs or T cells enriched from blood (not recorded which). The TCR comes from a man between 25 and 39 years old with acute COVID-19. The DNA for the CDR3 is TGTGCCAGCAGTGACTTGGGGGGGTCGGGCTACACCTTC. Amino acids: CASSDLGGSGYTF.